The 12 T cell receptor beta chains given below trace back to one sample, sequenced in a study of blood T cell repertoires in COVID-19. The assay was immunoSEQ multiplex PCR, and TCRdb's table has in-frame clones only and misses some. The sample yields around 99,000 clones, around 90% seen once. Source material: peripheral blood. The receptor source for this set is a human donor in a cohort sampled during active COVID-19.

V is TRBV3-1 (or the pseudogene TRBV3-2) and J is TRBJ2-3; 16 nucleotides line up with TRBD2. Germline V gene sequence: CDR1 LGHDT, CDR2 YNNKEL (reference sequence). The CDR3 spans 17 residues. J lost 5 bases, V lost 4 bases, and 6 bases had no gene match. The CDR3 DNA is TGTGCCAGCAGCCTAGGGACTAGCGGGAGGGTGGGAGATACGCAGTATTTT. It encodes CASSLGTSGRVGDTQYF.

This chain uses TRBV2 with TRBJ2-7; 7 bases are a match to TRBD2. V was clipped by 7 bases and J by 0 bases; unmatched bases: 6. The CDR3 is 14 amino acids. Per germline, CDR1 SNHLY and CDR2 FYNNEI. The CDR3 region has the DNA TGTGCCAGCACGGTCGGCGGGAGCTCCTACGAGCAGTACTTC. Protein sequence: CASTVGGSSYEQYF.

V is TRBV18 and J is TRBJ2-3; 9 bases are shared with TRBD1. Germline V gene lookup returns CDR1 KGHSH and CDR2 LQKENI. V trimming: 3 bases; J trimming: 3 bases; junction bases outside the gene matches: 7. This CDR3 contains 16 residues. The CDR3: CASSPATGGYTDTQYF. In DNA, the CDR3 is TGTGCCAGCTCACCGGCGACAGGGGGATATACAGATACGCAGTATTTT.

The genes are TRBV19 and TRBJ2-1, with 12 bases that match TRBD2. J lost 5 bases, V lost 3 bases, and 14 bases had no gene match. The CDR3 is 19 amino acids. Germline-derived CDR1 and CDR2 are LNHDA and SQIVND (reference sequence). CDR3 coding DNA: TGTGCCAGTAGTATTACACGGACTAGCGGGACGACATTAAACAATGAGCAGTTCTTC. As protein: CASSITRTSGTTLNNEQFF.

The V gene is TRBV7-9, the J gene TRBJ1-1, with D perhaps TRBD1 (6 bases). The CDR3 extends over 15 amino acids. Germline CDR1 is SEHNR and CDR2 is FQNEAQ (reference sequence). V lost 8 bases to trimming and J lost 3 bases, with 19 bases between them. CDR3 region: CASLFGNRVHTEAFF. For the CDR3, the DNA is TGTGCCAGCCTCTTCGGCAACAGGGTCCACACTGAAGCTTTCTTT.

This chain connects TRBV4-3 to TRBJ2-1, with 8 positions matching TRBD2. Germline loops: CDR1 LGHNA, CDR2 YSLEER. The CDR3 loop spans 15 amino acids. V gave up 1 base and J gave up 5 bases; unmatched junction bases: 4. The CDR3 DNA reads TGCGCCAGCAGCCAAGTGTCAGCGGGAGACAATGAGCAGTTCTTC. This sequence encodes CASSQVSAGDNEQFF.

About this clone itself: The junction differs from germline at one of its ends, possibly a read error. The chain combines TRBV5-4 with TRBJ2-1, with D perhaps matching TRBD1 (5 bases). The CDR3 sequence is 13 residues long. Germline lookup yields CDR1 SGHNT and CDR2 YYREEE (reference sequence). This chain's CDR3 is CASSLAVDNAQFF. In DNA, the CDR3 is TGTGCCAGCAGCTTGGCCGTGGACAATGCGCAGTTCTTC.

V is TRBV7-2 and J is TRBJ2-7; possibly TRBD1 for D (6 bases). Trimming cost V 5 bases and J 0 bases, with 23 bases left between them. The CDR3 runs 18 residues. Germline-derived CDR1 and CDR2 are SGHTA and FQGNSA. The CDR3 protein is CASSTAGAIGIISYEQYF. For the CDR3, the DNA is TGTGCCAGCAGCACAGCAGGGGCCATTGGGATTATCTCCTACGAGCAGTACTTC.

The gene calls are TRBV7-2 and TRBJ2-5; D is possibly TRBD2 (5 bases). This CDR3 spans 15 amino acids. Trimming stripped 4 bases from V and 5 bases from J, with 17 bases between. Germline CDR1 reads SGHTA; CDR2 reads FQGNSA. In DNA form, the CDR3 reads TGTGCCAGCAGCTCGGCGGGCGCCCCAGAGGAGACCCAGTACTTC. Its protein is CASSSAGAPEETQYF.

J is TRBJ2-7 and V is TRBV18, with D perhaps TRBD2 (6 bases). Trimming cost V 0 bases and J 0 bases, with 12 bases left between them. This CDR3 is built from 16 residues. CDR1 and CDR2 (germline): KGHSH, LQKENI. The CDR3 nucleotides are TGTGCCAGCTCACCACCCGGCGGGGTAAGCTCCTACGAGCAGTACTTC. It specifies CASSPPGGVSSYEQYF.

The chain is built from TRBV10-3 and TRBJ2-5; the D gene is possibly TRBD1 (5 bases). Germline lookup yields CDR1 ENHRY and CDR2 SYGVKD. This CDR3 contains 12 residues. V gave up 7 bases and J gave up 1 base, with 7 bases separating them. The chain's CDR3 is CAIKGIQETQYF. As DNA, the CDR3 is TGTGCCATCAAGGGGATCCAAGAGACCCAGTACTTC.

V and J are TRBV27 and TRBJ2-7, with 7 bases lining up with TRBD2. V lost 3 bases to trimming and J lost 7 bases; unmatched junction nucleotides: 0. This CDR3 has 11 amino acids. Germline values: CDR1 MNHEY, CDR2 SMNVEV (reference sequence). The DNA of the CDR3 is TGTGCCAGCAGTTTGGGAGGGGAGCAGTACTTC. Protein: CASSLGGEQYF.